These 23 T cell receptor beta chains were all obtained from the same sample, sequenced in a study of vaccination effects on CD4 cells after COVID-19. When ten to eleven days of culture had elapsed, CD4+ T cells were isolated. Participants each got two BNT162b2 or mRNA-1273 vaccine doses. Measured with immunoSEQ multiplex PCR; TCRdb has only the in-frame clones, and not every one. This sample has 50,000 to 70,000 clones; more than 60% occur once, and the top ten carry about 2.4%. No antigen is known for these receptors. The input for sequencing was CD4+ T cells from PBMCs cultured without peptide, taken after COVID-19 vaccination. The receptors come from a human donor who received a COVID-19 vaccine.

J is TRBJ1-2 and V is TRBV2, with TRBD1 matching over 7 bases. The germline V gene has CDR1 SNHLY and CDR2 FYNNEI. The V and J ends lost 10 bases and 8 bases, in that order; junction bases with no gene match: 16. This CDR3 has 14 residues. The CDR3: CAITYDRAVQGYTF. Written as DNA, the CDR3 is TGTGCCATCACCTACGACAGGGCAGTACAGGGCTACACCTTC.

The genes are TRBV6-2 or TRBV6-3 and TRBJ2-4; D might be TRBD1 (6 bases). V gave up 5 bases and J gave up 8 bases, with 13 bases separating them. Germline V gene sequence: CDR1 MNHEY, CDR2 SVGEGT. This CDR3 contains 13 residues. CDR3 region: CASSQETGYIQYF. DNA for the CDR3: TGTGCCAGCAGTCAAGAGACAGGATACATTCAGTACTTC.

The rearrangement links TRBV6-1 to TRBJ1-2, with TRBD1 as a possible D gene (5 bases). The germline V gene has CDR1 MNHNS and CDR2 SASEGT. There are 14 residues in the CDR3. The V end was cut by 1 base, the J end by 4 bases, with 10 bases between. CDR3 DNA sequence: TGTGCCAGCAGTGAAGTACAGGCGGGCTATGGCTACACCTTC. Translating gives CASSEVQAGYGYTF.

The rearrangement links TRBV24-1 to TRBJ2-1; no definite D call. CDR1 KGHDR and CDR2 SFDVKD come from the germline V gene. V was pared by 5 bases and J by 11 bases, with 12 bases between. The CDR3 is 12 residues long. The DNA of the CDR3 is TGTGCCACCAGTGTATCCGATTCCAAGCAGTTCTTC. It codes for CATSVSDSKQFF.

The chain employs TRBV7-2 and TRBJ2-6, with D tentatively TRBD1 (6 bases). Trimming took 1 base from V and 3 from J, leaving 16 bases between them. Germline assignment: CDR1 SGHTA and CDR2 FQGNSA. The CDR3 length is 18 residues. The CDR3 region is CASSLVGTRSIGANVLTF. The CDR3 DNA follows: TGTGCCAGCAGCTTAGTAGGGACACGATCCATTGGGGCCAACGTCCTGACTTTC.

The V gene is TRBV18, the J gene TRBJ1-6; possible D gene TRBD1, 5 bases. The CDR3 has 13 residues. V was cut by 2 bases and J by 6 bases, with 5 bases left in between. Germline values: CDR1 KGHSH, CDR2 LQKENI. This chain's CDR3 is CASSPDSNSPLHF. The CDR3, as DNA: TGTGCCAGCTCACCAGACAGTAATTCACCCCTCCACTTT.

The DNA of the CDR3 is TGTGCCAGCAGTTCCAGAGGGGGCAGTTTGCAGCCCCAGCATTTT. Its protein is CASSSRGGSLQPQHF. This sequence joins TRBV7-8 and TRBJ1-5; 7 positions agree with TRBD1. V was pared by 6 bases and J by 7 bases, with 12 bases of the junction left unmatched. The CDR3 spans 15 residues. Per the germline V gene, CDR1 is SGHVS and CDR2 is FQNEAQ.

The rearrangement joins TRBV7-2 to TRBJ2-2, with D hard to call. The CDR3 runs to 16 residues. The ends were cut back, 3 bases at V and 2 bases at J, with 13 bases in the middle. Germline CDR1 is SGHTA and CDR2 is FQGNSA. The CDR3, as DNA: TGTGCCAGCAGCTTCCCAGGCGCACTAAACACCGGGGAGCTGTTTTTT. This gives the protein CASSFPGALNTGELFF.

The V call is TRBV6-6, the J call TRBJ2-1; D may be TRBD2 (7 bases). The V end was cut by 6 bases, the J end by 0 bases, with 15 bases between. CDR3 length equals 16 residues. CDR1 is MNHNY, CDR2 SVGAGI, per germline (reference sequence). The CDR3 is CASRRGGRSSYNEQFF. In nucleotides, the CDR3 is TGTGCCAGCAGAAGGGGGGGGAGGAGCTCCTACAATGAGCAGTTCTTC.

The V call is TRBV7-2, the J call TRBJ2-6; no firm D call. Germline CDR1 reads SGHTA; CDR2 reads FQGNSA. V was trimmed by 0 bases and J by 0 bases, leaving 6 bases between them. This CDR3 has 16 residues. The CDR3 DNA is TGTGCCAGCAGCTTAGCGCTCCTCTCTGGGGCCAACGTCCTGACTTTC. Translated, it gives CASSLALLSGANVLTF.

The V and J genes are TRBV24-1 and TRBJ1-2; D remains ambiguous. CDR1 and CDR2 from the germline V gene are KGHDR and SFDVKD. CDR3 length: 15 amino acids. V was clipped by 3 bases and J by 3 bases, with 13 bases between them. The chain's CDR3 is CATSDPTRVDYGYTF. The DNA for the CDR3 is TGTGCCACCAGTGATCCCACAAGAGTGGACTATGGCTACACCTTC.

Here the CDR3 reads CASRASWDTQYF. CDR3 coding DNA: TGTGCCAGCAGAGCCTCGTGGGATACGCAGTATTTT. The chain has TRBV28 and TRBJ2-3; D unresolved. V shed 6 bases and J shed 6 bases, with 10 bases lying between them. Germline CDR1 is MDHEN and CDR2 is SYDVKM. The CDR3 runs to 12 residues.

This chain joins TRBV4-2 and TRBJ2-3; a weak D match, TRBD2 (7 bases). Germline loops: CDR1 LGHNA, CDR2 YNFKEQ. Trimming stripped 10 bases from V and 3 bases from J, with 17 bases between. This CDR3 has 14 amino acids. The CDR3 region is CATSVGGGTDTQYF. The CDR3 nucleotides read TGTGCCACTTCGGTAGGGGGGGGAACAGATACGCAGTATTTT.

The CDR3 protein is CAWNDRNSPLHF. CDR3 coding DNA: TGTGCCTGGAATGACAGGAATTCACCCCTCCACTTT. This chain uses TRBV30 with TRBJ1-6; a possible D gene is TRBD1 (6 bases). The CDR3 is 12 residues long. The V and J ends lost 4 bases and 7 bases respectively, with 8 bases between them. The germline V gene has CDR1 GTSNPN and CDR2 SVGIG (reference sequence).

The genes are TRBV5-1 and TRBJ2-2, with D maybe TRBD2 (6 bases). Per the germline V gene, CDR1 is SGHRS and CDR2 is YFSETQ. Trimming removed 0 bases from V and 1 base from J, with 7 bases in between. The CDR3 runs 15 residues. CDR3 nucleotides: TGCGCCAGCAGCTTGGTTAGCGGGAACACCGGGGAGCTGTTTTTT. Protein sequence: CASSLVSGNTGELFF.

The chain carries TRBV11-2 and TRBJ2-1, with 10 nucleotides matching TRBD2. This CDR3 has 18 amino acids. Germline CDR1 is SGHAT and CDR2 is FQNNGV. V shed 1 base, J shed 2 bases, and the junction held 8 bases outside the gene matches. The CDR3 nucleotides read TGTGCCAGCAGCTTAGGGGTCCAGCGGGGGGGCCCCTACAATGAGCAGTTCTTC. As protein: CASSLGVQRGGPYNEQFF. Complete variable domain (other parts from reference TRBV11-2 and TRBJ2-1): EAGVAQSPRYKIIEKRQSVAFWCNPISGHATLYWYQQILGQGPKLLIQFQNNGVVDDSQLPKDRFSAERLKGVDSTLKIQPAKLEDSAVYLCASSLGVQRGGPYNEQFFGPGTRLTVL.

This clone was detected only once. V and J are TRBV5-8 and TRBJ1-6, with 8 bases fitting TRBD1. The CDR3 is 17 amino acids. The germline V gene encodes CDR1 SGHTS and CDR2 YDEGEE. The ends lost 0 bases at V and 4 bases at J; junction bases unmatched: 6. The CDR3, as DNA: TGTGCCAGCAGCTTGGGCCTCCGACAGGGGTATAATTCACCCCTCCACTTT. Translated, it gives CASSLGLRQGYNSPLHF.

The CDR3 loop is CATRRGGSRETQYF. CDR3 sequence (DNA): TGTGCCACCCGCAGGGGGGGGTCTAGGGAGACCCAGTACTTC. The rearrangement joins TRBV25-1 to TRBJ2-5; D possibly uses TRBD1 or TRBD2 (7 bases each). From germline, CDR1 is MGHDK and CDR2 SYGVNS. This CDR3 spans 14 amino acids. V lost 10 bases to trimming and J lost 5 bases, with 20 bases between them.

The CDR3 region has the DNA TGTGCCAGCAGTTTACAGGGGGCTTATACGCAGTATTTT. Translating it yields CASSLQGAYTQYF. The chain combines TRBV12-3 or TRBV12-4 with TRBJ2-3; TRBD1 aligns across 8 bases. V shed 2 bases and J 7 bases; nucleotides not matched to a gene: 2. The CDR3 extends over 13 amino acids.

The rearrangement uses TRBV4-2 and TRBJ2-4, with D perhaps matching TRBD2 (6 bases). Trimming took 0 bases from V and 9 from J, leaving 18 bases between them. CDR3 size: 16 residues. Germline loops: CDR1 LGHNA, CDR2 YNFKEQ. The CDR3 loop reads CASSQDSGATGGIQYF. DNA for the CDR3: TGTGCCAGCAGCCAAGATAGTGGGGCCACCGGGGGCATTCAGTACTTC.

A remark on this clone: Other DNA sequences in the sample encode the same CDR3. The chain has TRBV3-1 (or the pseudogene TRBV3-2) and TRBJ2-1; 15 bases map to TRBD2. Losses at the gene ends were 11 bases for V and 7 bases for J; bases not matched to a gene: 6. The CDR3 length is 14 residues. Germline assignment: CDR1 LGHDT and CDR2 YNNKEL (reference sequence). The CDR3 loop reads CASGLAGGRNEQFF. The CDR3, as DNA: TGTGCCTCTGGACTAGCGGGGGGGCGGAATGAGCAGTTCTTC.

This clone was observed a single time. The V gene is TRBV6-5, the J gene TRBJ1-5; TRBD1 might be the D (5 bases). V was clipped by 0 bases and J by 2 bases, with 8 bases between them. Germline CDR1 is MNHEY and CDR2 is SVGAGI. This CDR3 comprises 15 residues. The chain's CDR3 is CASSYSGTGNQPQHF. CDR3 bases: TGTGCCAGCAGTTACTCCGGGACCGGCAATCAGCCCCAGCATTTT.

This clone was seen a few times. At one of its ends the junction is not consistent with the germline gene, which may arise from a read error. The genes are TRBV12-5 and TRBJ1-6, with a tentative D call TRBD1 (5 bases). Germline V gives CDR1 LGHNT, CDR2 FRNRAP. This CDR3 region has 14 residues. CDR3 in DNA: TGTGCTAGTGGCTTGGGAGGGGAGTATTCACCCCTCCACTTT. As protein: CASGLGGEYSPLHF.